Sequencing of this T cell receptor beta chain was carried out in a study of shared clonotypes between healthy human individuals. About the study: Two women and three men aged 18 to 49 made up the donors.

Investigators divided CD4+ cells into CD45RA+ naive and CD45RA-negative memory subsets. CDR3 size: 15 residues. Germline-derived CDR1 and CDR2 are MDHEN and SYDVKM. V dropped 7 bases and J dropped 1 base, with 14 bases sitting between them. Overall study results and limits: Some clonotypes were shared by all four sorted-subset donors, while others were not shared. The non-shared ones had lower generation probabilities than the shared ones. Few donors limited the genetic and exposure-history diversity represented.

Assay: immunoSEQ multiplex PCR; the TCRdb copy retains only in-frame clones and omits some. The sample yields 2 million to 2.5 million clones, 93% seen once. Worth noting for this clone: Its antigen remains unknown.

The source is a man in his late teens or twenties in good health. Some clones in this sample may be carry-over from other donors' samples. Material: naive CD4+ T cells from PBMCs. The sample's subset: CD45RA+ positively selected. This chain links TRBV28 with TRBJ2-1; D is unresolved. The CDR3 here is CASITGAGSYNEQFF. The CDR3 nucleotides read TGTGCCAGCATAACTGGAGCTGGGTCCTACAATGAGCAGTTCTTC.